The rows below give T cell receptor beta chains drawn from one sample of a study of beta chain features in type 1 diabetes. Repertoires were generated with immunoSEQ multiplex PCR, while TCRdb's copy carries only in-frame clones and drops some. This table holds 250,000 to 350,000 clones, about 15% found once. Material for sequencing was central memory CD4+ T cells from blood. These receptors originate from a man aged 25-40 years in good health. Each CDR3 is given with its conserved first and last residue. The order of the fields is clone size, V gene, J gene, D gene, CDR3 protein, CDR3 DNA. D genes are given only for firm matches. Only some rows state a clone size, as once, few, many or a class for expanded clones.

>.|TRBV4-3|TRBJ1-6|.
CASSQGRAGDSPLHF
TGCGCCAGCAGCCAAGGGCGGGCAGGGGATTCACCCCTCCACTTT
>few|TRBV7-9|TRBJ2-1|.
CASSLAGTENEQFF
TGTGCCAGCAGCTTAGCGGGAACAGAAAATGAGCAGTTCTTC
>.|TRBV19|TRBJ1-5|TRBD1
CASSMGQGYNQPQHF
TGTGCCAGTAGTATGGGACAGGGCTATAATCAGCCCCAGCATTTT
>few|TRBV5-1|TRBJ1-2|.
CASSLEWGAAGYTF
TGCGCCAGCAGCTTGGAGTGGGGCGCGGCTGGCTACACCTTC
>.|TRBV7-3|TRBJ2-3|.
CASSLAGIFTDTQYF
TGTGCCAGCAGCTTAGCGGGAATCTTCACAGATACGCAGTATTTT
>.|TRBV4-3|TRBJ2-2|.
CASSHPLGGTNTGELFF
TGCGCCAGCAGCCACCCCTTGGGCGGGACGAACACCGGGGAGCTGTTTTTT
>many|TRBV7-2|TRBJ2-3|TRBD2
CASSLRQRGAPTDTQYF
TGTGCCAGCAGCTTACGGCAGCGGGGGGCCCCCACAGATACGCAGTATTTT
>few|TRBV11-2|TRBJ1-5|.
CASSLGRGSQPQHF
TGTGCCAGCAGCTTAGGGCGGGGGAGTCAGCCCCAGCATTTT
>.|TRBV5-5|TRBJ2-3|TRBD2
CASSIPQAGVGATDTQYF
TGTGCCAGCAGCATCCCCCAAGCGGGGGTTGGGGCGACAGATACGCAGTATTTT
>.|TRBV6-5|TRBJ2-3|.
CASTQGGDTQYF
TGTGCCAGCACTCAGGGTGGGGATACGCAGTATTTT
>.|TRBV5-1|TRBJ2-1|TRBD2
CASSRSGRSYNEQFF
TGCGCCAGCAGCCGGAGCGGGAGGTCATACAATGAGCAGTTCTTC
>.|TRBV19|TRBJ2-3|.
CASSIFGSTDTQYF
TGTGCCAGTAGTATTTTCGGATCCACAGATACGCAGTATTTT
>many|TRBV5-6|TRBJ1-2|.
CASSLGGRTLYGYTF
TGTGCCAGCAGCTTGGGTGGCAGGACCCTCTATGGCTACACCTTC
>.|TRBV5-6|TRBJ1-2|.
CASTLFGRGGYGYTF
TGTGCCAGCACCCTCTTCGGGCGGGGTGGCTATGGCTACACCTTC
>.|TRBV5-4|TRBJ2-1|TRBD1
CASSLAGQGAYNEQFF
TGTGCCAGCAGCTTGGCGGGACAGGGGGCCTACAATGAGCAGTTCTTC
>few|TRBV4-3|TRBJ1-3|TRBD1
CASSHLPGGEDGNTIYF
TGCGCCAGCAGCCACCTACCAGGGGGTGAAGATGGAAACACCATATATTTT
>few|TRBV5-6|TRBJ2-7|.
CASSFRKVGRNNLYEQYF
TGTGCCAGCAGCTTCCGAAAGGTTGGCAGGAATAACCTATACGAGCAGTACTTC
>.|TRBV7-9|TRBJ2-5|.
CASSSGGETQYF
TGTGCCAGCAGCTCCGGTGGGGAGACCCAGTACTTC
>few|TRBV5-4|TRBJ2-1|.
CASSLRAGGNNEQFF
TGTGCCAGCAGCTTGAGGGCGGGCGGAAACAATGAGCAGTTCTTC
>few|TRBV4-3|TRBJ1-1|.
CASSRNMNTEAFF
TGCGCCAGCAGCCGCAACATGAACACTGAAGCTTTCTTT
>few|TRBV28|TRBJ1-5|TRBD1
CATIPDREQPQHF
TGTGCCACCATACCCGACAGGGAGCAGCCCCAGCATTTT
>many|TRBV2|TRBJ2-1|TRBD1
CASSVGQGYYNEQFF
TGTGCCAGCAGTGTCGGACAGGGCTACTACAATGAGCAGTTCTTC
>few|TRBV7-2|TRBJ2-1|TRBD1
CASSGGQVSEQFF
TGTGCCAGCAGCGGGGGACAGGTTTCGGAGCAGTTCTTC
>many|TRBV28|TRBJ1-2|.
CASSRRDHLYGYTF
TGTGCCAGCAGTCGCCGGGACCACCTTTATGGCTACACCTTC
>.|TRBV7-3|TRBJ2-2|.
CASSLEVGELFF
TGTGCCAGCAGCTTGGAGGTCGGGGAGCTGTTTTTT
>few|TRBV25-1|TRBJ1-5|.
CASSEQGTQPQHF
TGTGCCAGCAGTGAACAGGGAACTCAGCCCCAGCATTTT
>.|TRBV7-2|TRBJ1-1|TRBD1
CASTIDRVLSEAFF
TGTGCCAGCACCATAGACAGGGTCTTATCTGAAGCTTTCTTT
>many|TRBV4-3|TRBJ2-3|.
CASSLRGDRSTDTQYF
TGCGCCAGCAGCCTCCGAGGGGACCGAAGCACAGATACGCAGTATTTT
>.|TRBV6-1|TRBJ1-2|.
CASTKQGDVGYTF
TGTGCCAGCACGAAACAGGGAGATGTGGGCTACACCTTC
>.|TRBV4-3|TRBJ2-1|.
CASSQDGGYNEQFF
TGCGCCAGCAGCCAAGATGGCGGCTACAATGAGCAGTTCTTC
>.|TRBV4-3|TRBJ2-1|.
CASSQVGGLQFNEQFF
TGCGCCAGCAGCCAAGTTGGGGGACTCCAGTTCAATGAGCAGTTCTTC
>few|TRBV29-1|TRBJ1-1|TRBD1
CSVGQGASTEAFF
TGCAGCGTTGGACAGGGGGCTAGTACTGAAGCTTTCTTT
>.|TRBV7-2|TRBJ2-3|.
CASQGGRTDTQYF
TGTGCCAGCCAGGGGGGACGCACAGATACGCAGTATTTT
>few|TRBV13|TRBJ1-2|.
CASSLNFGARQTSAGGYTF
TGTGCCAGCAGCTTAAATTTCGGGGCGCGACAGACTTCGGCCGGGGGCTACACCTTC
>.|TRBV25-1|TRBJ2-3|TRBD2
CASSQTRGDTDTQYF
TGTGCCAGCAGCCAGACCCGGGGGGACACAGATACGCAGTATTTT
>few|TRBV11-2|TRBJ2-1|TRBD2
CASSPLAGRNEQFF
TGTGCCAGCAGCCCGCTAGCGGGGAGGAATGAGCAGTTCTTC
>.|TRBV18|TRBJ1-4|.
CASSPQGTGNEKLFF
TGTGCCAGCTCACCACAGGGGACTGGTAATGAAAAACTGTTTTTT
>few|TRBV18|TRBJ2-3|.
CASSRGGTGTDTQYF
TGTGCCAGCTCACGGGGCGGGACAGGCACAGATACGCAGTATTTT
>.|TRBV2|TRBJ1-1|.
CASSTDRREAFF
TGTGCCAGCAGTACGGACCGCCGTGAAGCTTTCTTT
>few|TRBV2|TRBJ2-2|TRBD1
CASSETGTYTGELFF
TGTGCCAGCAGTGAGACAGGGACCTACACCGGGGAGCTGTTTTTT
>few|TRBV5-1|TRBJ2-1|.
CASSISPGWDNEQFF
TGCGCCAGCAGCATCTCGCCGGGGTGGGACAATGAGCAGTTCTTC
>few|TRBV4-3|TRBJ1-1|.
CASSQEGGLEAFF
TGCGCCAGCAGCCAAGAGGGGGGCCTTGAAGCTTTCTTT